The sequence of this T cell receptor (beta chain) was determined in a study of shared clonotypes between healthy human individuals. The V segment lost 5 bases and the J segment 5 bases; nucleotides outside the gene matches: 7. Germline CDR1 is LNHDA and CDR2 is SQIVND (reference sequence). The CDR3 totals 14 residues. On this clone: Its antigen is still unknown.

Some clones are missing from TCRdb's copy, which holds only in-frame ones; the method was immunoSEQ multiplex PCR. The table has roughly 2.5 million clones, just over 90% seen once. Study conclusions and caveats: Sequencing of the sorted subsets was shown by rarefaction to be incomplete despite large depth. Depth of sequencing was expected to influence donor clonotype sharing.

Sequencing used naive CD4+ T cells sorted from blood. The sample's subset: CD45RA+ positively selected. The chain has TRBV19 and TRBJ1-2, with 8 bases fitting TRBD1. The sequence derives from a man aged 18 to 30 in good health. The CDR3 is CASSSQGAGYGYTF. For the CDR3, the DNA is TGTGCCAGTAGTTCTCAGGGGGCTGGGTATGGCTACACCTTC.